The sequence of this T cell receptor beta chain was determined in a study of blood T cell repertoires in COVID-19. The method was immunoSEQ multiplex PCR; TCRdb's version includes in-frame clones alone and lacks a portion of them. The sample contains 150,000 to 200,000 clones, 90% of which appear only once. The CDR3 is 14 amino acids. The germline V gene encodes CDR1 MNHEY and CDR2 SMNVEV (reference sequence). V gave up 4 bases and J gave up 0 bases; unmatched junction bases: 0. This chain links TRBV27 with TRBJ1-1; 9 bases line up with TRBD1. The sequence was obtained from a man aged 50-60 years with acute or convalescent COVID-19. The specimen was peripheral blood. The CDR3 loop is CASSWDRVNTEAFF. DNA for the CDR3: TGTGCCAGCAGTTGGGACAGGGTGAACACTGAAGCTTTCTTT.